The 8 T cell receptor beta chains presented below share a single source sample, sequenced in a study of blood T cell repertoires in COVID-19. Assay: immunoSEQ multiplex PCR; the TCRdb copy retains only in-frame clones and omits some. This sample has 110,000 to 150,000 clones, with roughly three quarters found just once. The sequenced sample was peripheral blood. These receptors were taken from a woman in her 70s with COVID-19, enrolled during active disease.

The chain has TRBV5-1 and TRBJ2-1; the D gene is possibly TRBD2 (6 bases). The CDR3 loop spans 11 amino acids. Trimming stripped 5 bases from V and 11 bases from J, with 11 bases between. Looked up from germline, CDR1 is SGHRS and CDR2 is YFSETQ. The CDR3 loop is CASRLAEKQFF. The DNA for the CDR3 is TGCGCCAGCAGATTAGCGGAGAAGCAGTTCTTC.

The chain combines TRBV5-4 with TRBJ2-1; possible D gene TRBD1, 5 bases. The CDR3 totals 14 residues. Trimming cost V 3 bases and J 1 base, with 8 bases left between them. CDR1 SGHNT and CDR2 YYREEE come from the germline V gene (reference sequence). The CDR3 sequence: CASSSRESYNEQFF. DNA for the CDR3: TGTGCCAGCAGCTCCAGGGAATCCTACAATGAGCAGTTCTTC.

V usage is TRBV2 and J usage is TRBJ2-7; 7 bases line up with TRBD2. Germline trimming cut 6 bases from V and 3 bases from J; bases unmatched to any gene: 8. CDR3 length equals 14 residues. Per the germline V gene, CDR1 is SNHLY and CDR2 is FYNNEI. The CDR3 DNA sequence: TGTGCCAGCAGGCTCTTCGGGGGGATCTACGAGCAGTACTTC. This sequence encodes CASRLFGGIYEQYF.

This chain links TRBV29-1 with TRBJ2-7; 10 positions agree with TRBD1. From germline, CDR1 is SQVTM and CDR2 ANQGSEA. The CDR3 is 14 amino acids. Unmatched junction bases numbered 5, after V lost 4 bases and J lost 2 bases. The chain's CDR3 is CSVGVDRGTYEQYF. The DNA of the CDR3 is TGCAGCGTTGGTGTGGACAGGGGGACCTACGAGCAGTACTTC.

The CDR3: CASSTRGFRMNTEAFF. CDR3 nucleotide sequence: TGTGCCAGTAGTACCAGGGGGTTTCGTATGAACACTGAAGCTTTCTTT. This chain uses TRBV19 with TRBJ1-1; 7 bases match TRBD1. This CDR3 region has 16 residues. Germline CDR1 reads LNHDA; CDR2 reads SQIVND (reference sequence). V was clipped by 4 bases and J by 0 bases; unmatched bases: 8.

The chain joins TRBV6-5 to TRBJ1-1; TRBD1 matches at 9 bases. The ends lost 7 bases at V and 4 bases at J; junction bases unmatched: 7. Germline V gives CDR1 MNHEY, CDR2 SVGAGI. This CDR3 contains 14 residues. The CDR3 protein is CASTLQTGGTEAFF. The CDR3, as DNA: TGTGCCAGCACACTACAGACAGGGGGCACTGAAGCTTTCTTT.

This clone was counted a few times. The chain is built from TRBV2 and TRBJ1-2; TRBD1 matches at 10 bases. Germline V gene lookup returns CDR1 SNHLY and CDR2 FYNNEI. V gave up 5 bases and J gave up 7 bases; unmatched junction bases: 7. This CDR3 has 14 amino acids. CDR3 sequence: CASSSTGGGSGYTF. Written as DNA, the CDR3 is TGTGCCAGCAGTTCGACAGGGGGCGGGAGTGGCTACACCTTC.

This clone was seen once. The chain couples TRBV29-1 to TRBJ2-3, with 9 positions matching TRBD1. The CDR3 runs 13 residues. Unmatched junction bases numbered 5, after V lost 8 bases and J lost 2 bases. From germline, CDR1 is SQVTM and CDR2 ANQGSEA. CDR3 nucleotide sequence: TGCAGCTCCGGGACAGGGCTCACAGATACGCAGTATTTT. It is translated as CSSGTGLTDTQYF.